Below are 25 T cell receptor beta chains sequenced from a single sample in a study of cytomegalovirus exposure and HLA in healthy donors. The assay was immunoSEQ multiplex PCR, and TCRdb's table has in-frame clones only and misses some. The table lists approximately 300,000 clones, 70% to 90% of them singletons, with 0.75% to 0.85% in the top ten. Sequencing input: PBMCs. The receptors stem from a woman in her late teens or twenties in good health and CMV-seronegative.

The chain uses TRBV27 and TRBJ2-7; D is perhaps TRBD1 (6 bases). V was cut by 7 bases and J by 7 bases, with 17 bases left in between. The CDR3 sequence is 13 residues long. Germline CDR1 is MNHEY and CDR2 is SMNVEV (reference sequence). The CDR3 reads CASMTGESGEQYF. In DNA, the CDR3 is TGTGCCAGCATGACAGGCGAAAGTGGGGAGCAGTACTTC.

V usage is TRBV7-9 and J usage is TRBJ1-2, with 8 bases that match TRBD1. J gave up 4 bases and V 5 bases, and 21 bases lay outside the gene matches. The CDR3 sequence is 19 residues long. Germline CDR1 and CDR2: SEHNR and FQNEAQ (reference sequence). DNA of the CDR3: TGTGCCAGCAGCCCACCAAGGCCGGACAGGGCCCCCTTTGTCTATGGCTACACCTTC. Translating it yields CASSPPRPDRAPFVYGYTF.

The V call is TRBV30, the J call TRBJ1-4; perhaps TRBD1 as D (6 bases). Germline V gene sequence: CDR1 GTSNPN, CDR2 SVGIG (reference sequence). The ends were cut back, 0 bases at V and 6 bases at J, with 14 bases in the middle. The CDR3 runs to 15 residues. DNA of the CDR3: TGTGCCTGGAGTGTAGGTAACAGGGTGGATGAAAAACTGTTTTTT. This encodes CAWSVGNRVDEKLFF.

The chain joins TRBV11-2 to TRBJ1-2; 8 positions agree with TRBD1. Germline CDR1 SGHAT, CDR2 FQNNGV. The V segment lost 0 bases and the J segment 4 bases; nucleotides outside the gene matches: 4. CDR3 length: 15 residues. CDR3 DNA: TGTGCCAGCAGCTTAGATCAGGGGGCTGGCTATGGCTACACCTTC. Residues: CASSLDQGAGYGYTF.

The genes are TRBV29-1 and TRBJ2-6, with D perhaps TRBD1 (6 bases). The germline gives CDR1 SQVTM, CDR2 ANQGSEA. The CDR3 loop spans 13 amino acids. V was pared by 7 bases and J by 2 bases, with 9 bases between. CDR3 loop: CSGQEAGANVLTF. CDR3 bases: TGCAGCGGACAGGAGGCTGGGGCCAACGTCCTGACTTTC.

The chain recombines TRBV7-6 with TRBJ1-1, with 7 bases matching TRBD1. The CDR3 contains 14 residues. Germline V CDR1 and CDR2: SGHVS, FNYEAQ. Losses at the gene ends were 2 bases for V and 4 bases for J; bases not matched to a gene: 4. CDR3 sequence reads: CASSLLQGGTEAFF. CDR3 DNA: TGTGCCAGCAGCTTACTTCAGGGGGGCACTGAAGCTTTCTTT.

The CDR3, as DNA: TGTGCCAGCGCCTACGGGTATGGCTACACCTTC. It yields the protein CASAYGYGYTF. This chain uses TRBV25-1 with TRBJ1-2; D uncertain. Trimming took off 8 bases at V and 5 bases at J, with 9 bases between the two ends. Per the germline V gene, CDR1 is MGHDK and CDR2 is SYGVNS. The CDR3 extends over 11 amino acids.

The rearrangement joins TRBV28 to TRBJ1-2, with a possible D match to TRBD1 (6 bases). Germline V gene lookup returns CDR1 MDHEN and CDR2 SYDVKM. Trimming shortened V by 3 bases and J by 1 base, and 15 bases separated the two germline ends. The CDR3 has 16 residues. The DNA for the CDR3 is TGTGCCAGCAGTTTGACAACCACAGGGAGTAACTATGGCTACACCTTC. It codes for CASSLTTTGSNYGYTF.

This clone has a single count. The CDR3 protein is CASSFPSGREETQYF. CDR3 DNA: TGTGCCAGCAGTTTCCCTAGCGGGAGGGAAGAGACCCAGTACTTC. The chain links TRBV28 to TRBJ2-5, with TRBD2 matching over 12 bases. This CDR3 has 15 amino acids. CDR1 and CDR2 (germline): MDHEN, SYDVKM. The ends lost 3 bases at V and 3 bases at J; junction bases unmatched: 2.

The chain links TRBV7-2 to TRBJ1-2; TRBD1 matches 9 bases. CDR3 length equals 16 residues. CDR1 and CDR2 from the germline V gene are SGHTA and FQGNSA. The ends lost 2 bases at V and 1 base at J; junction bases unmatched: 5. For the CDR3, the DNA is TGTGCCAGCAGCTTATGGGACAGGGACTTTAACTATGGCTACACCTTC. It specifies CASSLWDRDFNYGYTF.

The chain links TRBV28 to TRBJ2-7; tentative D call: TRBD1 (7 bases). With 2 bases removed from V and 5 bases from J, the gap between germline ends came to 13 bases. The V gene's germline CDR1 is MDHEN and CDR2 SYDVKM. CDR3 size: 14 residues. CDR3: CASSLSPGGNEQYF. In nucleotides, the CDR3 is TGTGCCAGCAGTTTAAGCCCAGGGGGGAACGAGCAGTACTTC. Combining the CDR3 with reference TRBV28 and TRBJ2-7 gives the whole variable domain DVKVTQSSRYLVKRTGEKVFLECVQDMDHENMFWYRQDPGLGLRLIYFSYDVKMKEKGDIPEGYSVSREKKERFSLILESASTNQTSMYLCASSLSPGGNEQYFGPGTRLTVT.

The gene calls are TRBV6-5 and TRBJ1-3, with D tentatively TRBD1 (5 bases). The germline V and J ends were trimmed by 0 bases and 4 bases, with 13 bases remaining between them. Looked up from germline, CDR1 is MNHEY and CDR2 is SVGAGI. This CDR3 is 16 amino acids long. Here the CDR3 reads CASSYSKPRGGNTIYF. The CDR3 nucleotides are TGTGCCAGCAGTTACTCGAAGCCCCGGGGGGGAAACACCATATATTTT.

J is TRBJ1-2 and V is TRBV28; maybe TRBD1 (6 bases). Germline CDR1 MDHEN, CDR2 SYDVKM. Deletions cut 6 bases from V and 4 bases from J, with 15 bases between. This CDR3 region has 14 residues. CDR3 bases: TGTGCCAGCAGCCCGACGGGGGGGGCCTATGGCTACACCTTC. Translating gives CASSPTGGAYGYTF.

This clone was found once. J is TRBJ2-5 and V is TRBV7-9; weak D call: TRBD1 (5 bases). Trimming took 2 bases from V and 5 from J, leaving 9 bases between them. This CDR3 contains 13 residues. Germline CDR1 and CDR2: SEHNR and FQNEAQ (reference sequence). CDR3 sequence: CASSLQQDETQYF. CDR3 sequence (DNA): TGTGCCAGCAGCTTACAACAGGATGAGACCCAGTACTTC.

J is TRBJ2-1 and V is TRBV27, with D perhaps TRBD1 (5 bases). Trimming cost V 5 bases and J 6 bases, with 20 bases left between them. Germline V gives CDR1 MNHEY, CDR2 SMNVEV (reference sequence). The CDR3 length is 16 residues. The CDR3 region has the DNA TGTGCCAGCAGTCCCAGTCTTATGGCAGGGATCAATGAGCAGTTCTTC. It encodes CASSPSLMAGINEQFF.

J is TRBJ2-1 and V is TRBV25-1, with TRBD2 matching over 12 bases. This CDR3 is built from 18 residues. The V gene end was trimmed by 0 bases and the J gene end by 0 bases; junction bases not matched to a gene: 3. Germline CDR1 MGHDK, CDR2 SYGVNS. DNA of the CDR3: TGTGCCAGCAGTGAATATTTGACTAGCGGGAGCTCCTACAATGAGCAGTTCTTC. Protein product: CASSEYLTSGSSYNEQFF.

J is TRBJ2-7 and V is TRBV7-9, with TRBD1 identical over 8 bases. The J segment lost 7 bases and the V segment lost 3 bases, leaving 8 bases of the junction unmatched. This CDR3 has 14 residues. CDR1 SEHNR and CDR2 FQNEAQ come from the germline V gene (reference sequence). In DNA, the CDR3 is TGTGCCAGCAGCTTTCCAGGGGGCACGGGAGAGCAGTACTTC. Translated: CASSFPGGTGEQYF.

In DNA, the CDR3 is TGTGCCAGCAGCGCCGGGACTGTGAGCAATGAGCAGTTCTTC. Its protein is CASSAGTVSNEQFF. The J gene is TRBJ2-1, the V gene TRBV5-6; D might be TRBD2 (6 bases). Trimming removed 4 bases at V and 6 bases at J, with 14 bases between. Germline-derived CDR1 and CDR2 are SGHDT and YYEEEE. CDR3 length: 14 residues.

The rearrangement links TRBV2 to TRBJ2-5; TRBD2 might be the D (5 bases). CDR1 is SNHLY and CDR2 is FYNNEI in the germline V gene. CDR3 length: 13 residues. Trimming pared 4 bases from V and 0 bases from J, leaving 6 bases between. The CDR3 sequence is CASSVDYQETQYF. Here the CDR3 DNA reads TGTGCCAGCAGTGTGGACTACCAAGAGACCCAGTACTTC.

This clone came up many times. The chain recombines TRBV2 with TRBJ1-5; possible D gene TRBD1, 5 bases. This CDR3 region has 16 residues. Trimming left V 3 bases short and J 6 bases short, with 18 bases between. Germline V gene lookup returns CDR1 SNHLY and CDR2 FYNNEI. The CDR3 is CASSDGMWQGGQPQHF. DNA for the CDR3: TGTGCCAGCAGTGACGGGATGTGGCAGGGAGGTCAGCCCCAGCATTTT.

This clone showed up just a few times. The rearrangement joins TRBV6-5 to TRBJ2-7; TRBD2 matches at 7 bases. This CDR3 has 12 residues. V lost 5 bases to trimming and J lost 9 bases; unmatched junction nucleotides: 7. CDR1 is MNHEY and CDR2 is SVGAGI in the germline V gene. In DNA, the CDR3 is TGTGCCAGCAGTACCCCCGGGGGGAGGCAGTACTTC. Amino acid sequence: CASSTPGGRQYF.

The V call is TRBV2, the J call TRBJ1-1, with D perhaps matching TRBD1 (5 bases). Trimming removed 7 bases from V and 3 bases from J, with 18 bases in between. Germline V lookup: CDR1 SNHLY, CDR2 FYNNEI. This CDR3 region has 15 residues. The CDR3 DNA reads as TGTGCCAGCACTCTATGGGGGGGAGTGGACACTGAAGCTTTCTTT. Translated, it gives CASTLWGGVDTEAFF.

CDR3 sequence (DNA): TGTGCCAGCAGTGAAATATCGGGCAGGGGGCAGGCGGGCAATGAGCAGTTCTTC. Protein product: CASSEISGRGQAGNEQFF. The genes are TRBV2 and TRBJ2-1, with 8 bases identical to TRBD1. CDR3 length equals 18 residues. J gave up 6 bases and V 2 bases, and 15 bases lay outside the gene matches. CDR1 and CDR2 (germline): SNHLY, FYNNEI.

CDR3 loop: CASSYAGPSYEQYF. CDR3 sequence (DNA): TGTGCCAGCAGTTACGCAGGGCCCTCCTACGAGCAGTACTTC. The V call is TRBV6-5, the J call TRBJ2-7, with D perhaps TRBD1 (5 bases). This CDR3 is built from 14 residues. Germline CDR1 is MNHEY and CDR2 is SVGAGI. The V and J ends lost 2 bases and 0 bases respectively, with 8 bases between them.

Notes on this clone: The same CDR3 arises from other DNA sequences in this sample as well. J is TRBJ2-1 and V is TRBV7-3, with 7 nucleotides matching TRBD1. The CDR3 contains 15 residues. V trimming: 3 bases; J trimming: 0 bases; junction bases outside the gene matches: 2. Germline loops: CDR1 SGHTA, CDR2 FQGTGA. The CDR3 sequence: CASSLTGSSYNEQFF. The CDR3 region has the DNA TGTGCCAGCAGCTTGACAGGGAGCTCCTACAATGAGCAGTTCTTC.